This T cell receptor (beta chain) was observed in a study of shared clonotypes between healthy human individuals. Study conclusions and caveats: It was observed that approximately 5% of naive CD4 clonotypes were shared across a few donors.

Libraries were prepared by immunoSEQ multiplex PCR; TCRdb keeps only in-frame clonotypes and omits some of them. Of hundreds of thousands of clones in the sample, around 96% are singletons; the top ten hold 0.06%. In regard to this clone: Antigen: not known.

The sample comprised naive CD4+ T cells sorted from blood. Indicated subset: CD45RA+ positively selected. The receptor was derived from a woman aged 25 to 39 in good health.

The CDR3 bases are TGTGCCAGCAGCTTCCAGGGACAGCTCCAAGAGACCCAGTACTTC. The encoded protein is CASSFQGQLQETQYF. The gene calls are TRBV11-2 and TRBJ2-5, with TRBD1 identical over 7 bases. CDR1 SGHAT and CDR2 FQNNGV come from the germline V gene. The CDR3 has 15 residues. Trimming at V came to 3 bases and at J to 1 base, leaving 5 bases not matched to a gene.